One and the same sample provided the 20 T cell receptor beta chains below, sequenced in a study of CD8+CD57+ T cells in acquired aplastic anemia. Sequencing involved patients with CD8+CD57+ cell expansion previously shown by flow cytometry. The template used for profiling TCR beta VDJ and CDR3 was genomic DNA. Using its own MiXCR run on the reads, TCRdb lists one record per CDR3 protein. The data hold approximately 190,000 distinct CDR3 sequences, with around 47% observed a single time. Sequencing was done on a sample of sorted CD4+, CD8+, or CD8+CD57+ T cells (not recorded which) from PBMCs. Receptors were obtained from a human donor with aplastic anemia.

This chain uses TRBV29-1 with TRBJ2-6; D is undetermined. V shed 4 bases and J shed 0 bases, with 13 bases lying between them. Germline loops: CDR1 SQVTM, CDR2 ANQGSEA. This CDR3 region has 16 residues. The CDR3 nucleotides are TGCAGCGTTGGTAAGGGTCAGCCCTCTGGGGCCAACGTCCTGACTTTC. It yields the protein CSVGKGQPSGANVLTF.

The rearrangement links TRBV12-3 or TRBV12-4 to TRBJ2-1; no clear D. V gave up 4 bases and J gave up 8 bases, with 9 bases separating them. CDR3 length: 12 residues. Here the CDR3 DNA reads TGTGCCAGCAGTTCTCGCTGGGATGAGCAGTTCTTC. It yields the protein CASSSRWDEQFF.

V and J are TRBV29-1 and TRBJ1-2, with D tentatively TRBD1 (5 bases). This CDR3 is built from 13 residues. The V end lost 6 bases, the J end lost 4 bases, and 15 bases lay between the germline ends. The V gene's germline CDR1 is SQVTM and CDR2 ANQGSEA. CDR3 loop: CSVHRDGLYGYTF. The CDR3, as DNA: TGCAGCGTGCACCGGGACGGACTCTATGGCTACACCTTC.

This clonotype has ten or more counts. The J gene is TRBJ2-1, the V gene TRBV24-1, with 10 nucleotides matching TRBD1. Unmatched junction bases numbered 7, after V lost 4 bases and J lost 11 bases. The CDR3 has 14 amino acids. Germline CDR1 reads KGHDR; CDR2 reads SFDVKD. The CDR3 bases are TGTGCCACCAGTGACCCTGGACAGGGGGTGAAGCAGTTCTTC. Translation gives CATSDPGQGVKQFF.

The sample holds many counts of this clonotype. This rearrangement joins TRBV10-3 to TRBJ2-7, with D hard to call. This CDR3 is built from 14 residues. Germline V gene lookup returns CDR1 ENHRY and CDR2 SYGVKD. Trimming left V 6 bases short and J 2 bases short, with 14 bases between. The CDR3 nucleotides are TGTGCCATCAGCGAGGCGGTGATCCCCTACGAGCAGTACTTC. This encodes CAISEAVIPYEQYF.

The chain carries TRBV20-1 and TRBJ2-7; D remains unclear. This CDR3 is 10 amino acids long. V was clipped by 3 bases and J by 4 bases, with 4 bases between them. Germline V gene sequence: CDR1 DFQATT, CDR2 SNEGSKA (reference sequence). As DNA, the CDR3 is TGCAGTGCTAGGGTTTACGAGCAGTACTTC. It codes for CSARVYEQYF.

Concerning this clonotype: A much larger clone differs from this one at a single base, so this may be a read error. This chain's CDR3 is CASSQGGIEAFF. The CDR3 bases are TGTGCCAGCAGTCAAGGGGGCATTGAAGCTTTCTTT. The gene calls are TRBV5-6 and TRBJ1-1, with 7 positions matching TRBD1. Trimming removed 5 bases from V and 7 bases from J; junction bases left unmatched: 5. This CDR3 contains 12 residues. The V gene's germline CDR1 is SGHDT and CDR2 YYEEEE.

This clonotype was detected many times. The V call is TRBV7-9, the J call TRBJ2-7; TRBD2 matches 7 bases. The CDR3 spans 16 residues. With V trimmed by 8 bases and J by 0 bases, 13 bases remained unmatched. Germline V gives CDR1 SEHNR, CDR2 FQNEAQ (reference sequence). The CDR3 loop reads CASVWGGGPTSYEQYF. DNA of the CDR3: TGTGCCAGCGTCTGGGGGGGAGGCCCAACCTCCTACGAGCAGTACTTC.

V usage is TRBV29-1 and J usage is TRBJ1-1; D not resolved. This CDR3 contains 14 residues. The germline gives CDR1 SQVTM, CDR2 ANQGSEA. With 2 bases removed from V and 1 base from J, the gap between germline ends came to 11 bases. In DNA, the CDR3 is TGCAGCGTTGAATATTCAATAGGGAACACTGAAGCTTTCTTT. It specifies CSVEYSIGNTEAFF.

This clonotype has at least ten counts. The chain joins TRBV5-1 to TRBJ1-1, with D possibly matching TRBD1 (5 bases). Germline assignment: CDR1 SGHRS and CDR2 YFSETQ. The ends were cut back, 2 bases at V and 8 bases at J, with 19 bases in the middle. This CDR3 is built from 15 residues. The CDR3 region is CASSFIRGLAEEAFF. Written as DNA, the CDR3 is TGCGCCAGCAGCTTCATTCGGGGACTCGCCGAGGAAGCTTTCTTT.

The chain joins TRBV10-1 to TRBJ2-1, with D maybe TRBD1 (6 bases). The CDR3 extends over 16 amino acids. Germline V gene lookup returns CDR1 WNHNN and CDR2 SYGVQD (reference sequence). The V end was cut by 0 bases, the J end by 7 bases, with 16 bases between. The CDR3 bases are TGCGCCAGCAGTGAGTCGAGGGGAAGGGGGTCGAATGAGCAGTTCTTC. Translating it yields CASSESRGRGSNEQFF.

This chain connects TRBV10-3 to TRBJ2-1; TRBD2 aligns across 13 bases. The V gene's germline CDR1 is ENHRY and CDR2 SYGVKD. CDR3 length equals 13 residues. V dropped 4 bases and J dropped 9; count of bases not matched to a gene: 0. The chain's CDR3 is CAISGLAGGEQFF. CDR3 sequence (DNA): TGTGCCATCAGTGGACTAGCGGGAGGTGAGCAGTTCTTC.

The chain employs TRBV15 and TRBJ2-7, with D tentatively TRBD2 (5 bases). Germline V gene sequence: CDR1 LNHNV, CDR2 YYDKDF (reference sequence). The CDR3 totals 15 residues. V dropped 0 bases and J dropped 3 bases, with 12 bases sitting between them. The CDR3 spells CATSRDRRLSYEQYF. The CDR3 nucleotides read TGTGCCACCAGCAGAGATAGGAGGCTAAGCTACGAGCAGTACTTC.

This clonotype was recorded many times. J is TRBJ1-4 and V is TRBV4-1, with D perhaps TRBD1 (5 bases). CDR3 length: 15 amino acids. V lost 0 bases and J 7 bases, leaving 12 bases between the germline ends. Germline V gene sequence: CDR1 MGHRA, CDR2 YSYEKL. CDR3 DNA sequence: TGCGCCAGCAGCCAAGATGTAAGGGACCGTGAAAAACTGTTTTTT. Protein sequence: CASSQDVRDREKLFF.

On this clonotype itself: No conserved phenylalanine or tryptophan ends this CDR3, so it is likely a read error. CDR3 in amino acids: CAFVIRTGDTEAFL. CDR3 nucleotides: TGCGCCTTCGTAATTCGGACAGGGGACACTGAAGCTTTCCTT. The chain joins TRBV10-1 to TRBJ1-1, with 9 positions matching TRBD1. The germline CDR1 and CDR2 sequences are WNHNN and SYGVQD (reference sequence). The CDR3 sequence is 14 residues long. Trimming took 11 bases from V and 3 from J; bases not matched to a gene: 10.

The J gene is TRBJ2-5, the V gene TRBV20-1; D not resolved. The germline gives CDR1 DFQATT, CDR2 SNEGSKA (reference sequence). The CDR3 spans 13 residues. V shed 0 bases and J shed 5 bases, with 10 bases lying between them. The DNA for the CDR3 is TGCAGTGCTAGAGATGCATTTTGGGAGACCCAGTACTTC. This codes for CSARDAFWETQYF.

This clonotype was detected ten times or more. The CDR3 sequence: CASSLGGQGRIEKLFF. CDR3 nucleotide sequence: TGTGCCAGCAGCTTAGGGGGGCAGGGTAGGATTGAAAAACTGTTTTTT. V is TRBV11-2 and J is TRBJ1-4, with D perhaps TRBD1 (6 bases). Germline V CDR1 and CDR2: SGHAT, FQNNGV. CDR3 length: 16 amino acids. Trimming took off 1 base at V and 7 bases at J, with 16 bases between the two ends.

Comment on this clonotype: The junction does not match germline at one end; this may be a read error. V usage is TRBV10-2 and J usage is TRBJ1-1; D not certain. Germline CDR1 is WSHSY and CDR2 is SAAADI. This CDR3 contains 15 residues. CDR3 in DNA: TGTGCCAGCTCACCACGACCGCCGGGGAACACTGAAGCTTTCTTT. Translated: CASSPRPPGNTEAFF.

This chain uses TRBV20-1 with TRBJ2-5, with TRBD2 as a possible D gene (6 bases). The CDR3 has 17 residues. From germline, CDR1 is DFQATT and CDR2 SNEGSKA (reference sequence). Deletions cut 1 base from V and 11 bases from J, with 29 bases between. The DNA of the CDR3 is TGCAGTGCTAGAGCTGGCCGGACTAACGGGAGCACAGATACGCAGTACTTC. Encoded protein: CSARAGRTNGSTDTQYF.

The chain couples TRBV5-1 to TRBJ2-7; D unclear. Per the germline V gene, CDR1 is SGHRS and CDR2 is YFSETQ. Trimming stripped 0 bases from V and 2 bases from J, with 9 bases between. CDR3 length: 14 amino acids. The CDR3 sequence is CASSLDPDTYEQYF. Here the CDR3 DNA reads TGCGCCAGCAGCTTGGATCCCGATACCTACGAGCAGTACTTC.